This TCR beta chain was sequenced during a study of early T cells in non-severe SARS-CoV-2 infection. Background on the study: The sequenced material was bulk RNA from unsorted whole blood, and its chains were unpaired.

A remark on this clonotype: The antigen remains unidentified. The junction and the germline gene differ at one end; a read error may be behind it.

In the library, individual cDNA molecules carried attached unique molecular identifiers. In TCRdb, the 5' RACE reads were re-called with MiXCR into one record per CDR3 protein. The sample shows about 68,000 distinct CDR3 sequences, 12% of them seen only once. Findings of the study overall: CD4 and private specificities were missed by VDJdb matching, which favored anti-spike CD8 responses.

This sequence originates from an adult who was a healthcare worker with PCR-confirmed SARS-CoV-2 infection or an uninfected control (not recorded which). Input material: whole blood.

CDR3 residues: CATSQDWADTALSLYGYTF. For the CDR3, the DNA is TGCGCCACCAGCCAAGATTGGGCGGACACAGCACTTTCTCTCTATGGCTACACCTTC. The J gene is TRBJ1-2, the V gene TRBV4-3, with D maybe TRBD1 (5 bases). The CDR3 has 19 amino acids. Germline CDR1 is LGHNA and CDR2 is YSLEER.